The 25 T cell receptor beta chains in this list originate from one sample, sequenced in a study of cytomegalovirus exposure and HLA in healthy donors. PCR primers comprised 60 Vbeta and 13 Jbeta primers. Some clones are missing from TCRdb's copy, which holds only in-frame ones; the method was immunoSEQ multiplex PCR. The table shows around 160,000 clones, with roughly three quarters occurring only once. Sample: PBMCs. Source of these receptors: a middle-aged woman in good health and CMV-seropositive.

This sequence joins TRBV5-1 and TRBJ2-6, with D possibly being TRBD2 (6 bases). V was shortened by 2 bases and J by 4 bases, with 13 bases between the two germline ends. Germline V gene sequence: CDR1 SGHRS, CDR2 YFSETQ. This CDR3 spans 16 amino acids. CDR3 in DNA: TGCGCCAGCAGCTTTCATGGGGCGGGGGGGGCCAACGTCCTGACTTTC. This gives the protein CASSFHGAGGANVLTF.

The rearrangement uses TRBV7-5 and TRBJ1-6; the table's D call of TRBD1 was not tested on the DNA. TRBV7-5 is flagged as a pseudogene. The CDR3 is made up of 20 amino acids. CDR3 protein: CVRSPTKKGQGGSYNSPLHF. In DNA form, the CDR3 reads TGTGTCAGAAGCCCGACAAAAAAGGGACAGGGTGGCTCCTATAATTCACCCCTCCACTTT.

This CDR3 is CASSLTSGGYNEQFF. CDR3 in DNA: TGTGCCAGCTCACTCACGTCGGGGGGCTACAATGAGCAGTTCTTC. The genes are TRBV18 and TRBJ2-1; 7 bases are a match to TRBD2. In germline, CDR1 is KGHSH, CDR2 LQKENI. V was clipped by 4 bases and J by 3 bases; unmatched bases: 6. The CDR3 contains 15 residues.

The chain combines TRBV30 with TRBJ2-2; 11 bases line up with TRBD2. The length of the CDR3 is 16 residues. Trimming removed 3 bases from V and 5 bases from J; junction bases left unmatched: 8. Per germline, CDR1 GTSNPN and CDR2 SVGIG (reference sequence). CDR3 nucleotide sequence: TGTGCCTGGAGGGGTGGTAGCGGGGGGGGAACCGGGGAGCTGTTTTTT. As protein: CAWRGGSGGGTGELFF.

This clone was counted between two and nine times. The rearrangement joins TRBV6-1 to TRBJ2-2, with 7 bases aligning to TRBD1. Germline lookup yields CDR1 MNHNS and CDR2 SASEGT. Trimming removed 2 bases from V and 7 bases from J; junction bases left unmatched: 4. This CDR3 has 14 amino acids. The CDR3 loop reads CASSEIRGIGELFF. DNA for the CDR3: TGTGCCAGCAGTGAAATCAGGGGGATCGGGGAGCTGTTTTTT.

In its sample, this clone was seen once. The V gene is TRBV6-5, the J gene TRBJ1-5; 7 nucleotides align to TRBD1. V shed 2 bases and J 7 bases; nucleotides not matched to a gene: 8. Germline V gene lookup returns CDR1 MNHEY and CDR2 SVGAGI. The CDR3 loop spans 15 amino acids. The CDR3 loop is CASSYRRGPGQPQHF. CDR3 in DNA: TGTGCCAGCAGTTACAGGAGGGGGCCGGGCCAGCCCCAGCATTTT.

The chain combines TRBV19 with TRBJ1-1; D is uncertain. V lost 3 bases and J 6 bases, leaving 17 bases between the germline ends. CDR1 is LNHDA and CDR2 is SQIVND in the germline V gene (reference sequence). This CDR3 region has 15 residues. CDR3 sequence: CASSMQAGIGSEAFF. CDR3 coding DNA: TGTGCCAGTAGTATGCAAGCGGGGATCGGGTCTGAAGCTTTCTTT.

The chain employs TRBV12-5 and TRBJ1-2; the D gene is possibly TRBD1 (5 bases). CDR1 is LGHNT and CDR2 is FRNRAP in the germline V gene. V gave up 6 bases and J gave up 1 base, with 12 bases separating them. The CDR3 covers 14 residues. CDR3 nucleotide sequence: TGTGCTAGTGGCAGGGTCCCGAATAACTATGGCTACACCTTC. Protein sequence: CASGRVPNNYGYTF.

This clone was detected only a few times. This CDR3 is CASSRDTQETQYF. CDR3 coding DNA: TGTGCCAGTTCACGGGACACTCAAGAGACCCAGTACTTC. This chain links TRBV11-3 with TRBJ2-5, with a possible D match to TRBD1 (6 bases). From germline, CDR1 is SGHNT and CDR2 YENEEA. Trimming left V 9 bases short and J 2 bases short, with 13 bases between. The CDR3 consists of 13 residues. Using reference TRBV11-3 and TRBJ2-5 for the parts outside the CDR3, the full variable domain is EAGVVQSPRYKIIEKKQPVAFWCNPISGHNTLYWYLQNLGQGPELLIRYENEEAVDDSQLPKDRFSAERLKGVDSTLKIQPAELGDSAVYLCASSRDTQETQYFGPGTRLLVL.

The chain has TRBV9 and TRBJ2-1, with TRBD2 matching 9 bases. Germline assignment: CDR1 SGDLS and CDR2 YYNGEE. The CDR3 runs 16 residues. With 3 bases clipped from V and 0 bases from J, the junction kept 4 bases outside the gene matches. The CDR3 is CASSAATSGSYNEQFF. In DNA, the CDR3 is TGTGCCAGCAGCGCAGCGACTAGCGGCTCCTACAATGAGCAGTTCTTC.

The rearrangement links TRBV5-1 to TRBJ2-5, with D uncertain. Matching the DNA end better, TRBJ2-7 makes the J call doubtful. CDR1 is SGHRS and CDR2 is YFSETQ in the germline V gene. This CDR3 contains 14 residues. This CDR3 is CASSLLQFTYEQYF. CDR3 nucleotides: TGCGCCAGCAGCTTGCTACAGTTCACCTACGAGCAGTACTTC.

The V and J genes are TRBV6-1 and TRBJ2-7, with D perhaps matching TRBD2 (8 bases). The CDR3 loop spans 14 amino acids. Trimming shortened V by 7 bases and J by 7 bases, and 20 bases separated the two germline ends. Germline V lookup: CDR1 MNHNS, CDR2 SASEGT. The CDR3 coding sequence is TGTGCCAGCACCCGGGAGGGACAGTCTGGGGAGCAGTACTTC. Its translation: CASTREGQSGEQYF.

The rearrangement links TRBV9 to TRBJ2-3; tentative D call: TRBD2 (5 bases). The CDR3 contains 15 residues. Germline values: CDR1 SGDLS, CDR2 YYNGEE. Trimming removed 2 bases from V and 0 bases from J, with 10 bases in between. In nucleotides, the CDR3 is TGTGCCAGCAGCGTGAGTCCGGGGAGCACAGATACGCAGTATTTT. Translation gives CASSVSPGSTDTQYF.

This chain links TRBV4-1 with TRBJ1-3, with 7 positions matching TRBD1. Trimming at V came to 1 base and at J to 0 bases, leaving 9 bases not matched to a gene. Germline-derived CDR1 and CDR2 are MGHRA and YSYEKL. This CDR3 contains 18 residues. The CDR3 reads CASSQGSARGFSGNTIYF. The CDR3 DNA follows: TGCGCCAGCAGCCAAGGGTCGGCCAGGGGGTTCTCTGGAAACACCATATATTTT.

The chain has TRBV5-3 and TRBJ1-2, with D maybe TRBD1 (5 bases). TRBV5-3 is marked as an open reading frame, function uncertain. This CDR3 has 16 amino acids. The V and J ends lost 4 bases and 8 bases respectively, with 24 bases between them. CDR3 DNA sequence: TGTGCCAGAAGCCGGGAAATGGGGGGGGATTTCTGCGGCTACACCTTC. This translates into CARSREMGGDFCGYTF.

The chain recombines TRBV6-8 with TRBJ2-3; TRBD2 matches at 10 bases. This CDR3 is built from 16 residues. The germline V gene encodes CDR1 MNHGY and CDR2 SAAAGT. V was clipped by 8 bases and J by 3 bases; unmatched bases: 11. The CDR3 DNA follows: TGTGCCAGCGGAGAGATTAGCGGGGGGTTTACAGATACGCAGTATTTT. It encodes CASGEISGGFTDTQYF.

The J gene is TRBJ1-2, the V gene TRBV29-1; 7 bases fit TRBD1. The CDR3 is 12 residues long. V shed 6 bases, J shed 6 bases, and the junction held 7 bases outside the gene matches. Per the germline V gene, CDR1 is SQVTM and CDR2 is ANQGSEA. The CDR3 nucleotides read TGCAGCGTCTCTGACAGGGTAAATGGCTACACCTTC. Its translation is CSVSDRVNGYTF.

The chain combines TRBV30 with TRBJ2-1; D call uncertain. The CDR3 totals 14 residues. The V gene lost 4 bases and the J gene lost 6 bases, with 16 bases spanning the gap. Germline CDR1 and CDR2: GTSNPN and SVGIG (reference sequence). As DNA, the CDR3 is TGTGCCTGGAATCAACAGATCATGTCCAATGAGCAGTTCTTC. Its translation: CAWNQQIMSNEQFF.

This rearrangement joins TRBV5-1 to TRBJ2-5; D might be TRBD2 (6 bases). Trimming pared 3 bases from V and 2 bases from J, leaving 14 bases between. The germline gives CDR1 SGHRS, CDR2 YFSETQ. CDR3 length: 15 amino acids. The CDR3 DNA is TGCGCCAGCAGCTCTCGGACTACGCCACAAGAGACCCAGTACTTC. Encoded protein: CASSSRTTPQETQYF.

The chain joins TRBV7-2 to TRBJ2-5; TRBD2 aligns across 10 bases. Germline V gene sequence: CDR1 SGHTA, CDR2 FQGNSA. The CDR3 has 16 amino acids. V shed 2 bases, J shed 4 bases, and the junction held 7 bases outside the gene matches. The CDR3 nucleotides read TGTGCCAGCAGCTTAATGAGCGGGGGGGCCGGAGAGACCCAGTACTTC. Residues: CASSLMSGGAGETQYF.

This chain uses TRBV6-6 with TRBJ2-1; TRBD1 matches at 12 bases. V shed 7 bases and J 7 bases; nucleotides not matched to a gene: 8. The CDR3 covers 15 residues. Germline-derived CDR1 and CDR2 are MNHNY and SVGAGI (reference sequence). This CDR3 is CASNTGTGGWNEQFF. The CDR3 DNA follows: TGTGCCAGCAACACCGGGACAGGGGGCTGGAATGAGCAGTTCTTC.

The gene calls are TRBV29-1 and TRBJ2-5, with D perhaps matching TRBD1 (5 bases). V lost 4 bases, J lost 6 bases, and 9 bases lay in between. This CDR3 has 11 residues. Germline V gene lookup returns CDR1 SQVTM and CDR2 ANQGSEA. The CDR3 nucleotides read TGCAGCGTTGTAAGGGGAAAGACCCAGTACTTC. It yields the protein CSVVRGKTQYF.

This clone has more than one count but fewer than ten. The genes are TRBV28 and TRBJ1-5; D is perhaps TRBD1 (6 bases). Trimming took 3 bases from V and 7 from J, leaving 16 bases between them. The CDR3 totals 15 residues. The germline CDR1 and CDR2 sequences are MDHEN and SYDVKM. In nucleotides, the CDR3 is TGTGCCAGCAGTTTCCCTTGGACAGCCGTCCAGCCCCAGCATTTT. It translates to CASSFPWTAVQPQHF.

This clone came up a few times. This rearrangement joins TRBV5-1 to TRBJ1-2; 8 bases agree with TRBD1. Germline CDR1 and CDR2: SGHRS and YFSETQ. The CDR3 contains 14 residues. V dropped 4 bases and J dropped 5; count of bases not matched to a gene: 7. The CDR3 here is CASSPGQGGYGYTF. The CDR3 DNA sequence: TGCGCCAGCAGCCCTGGACAGGGTGGGTATGGCTACACCTTC. The full variable domain, with the rest looked up from reference TRBV5-1 and TRBJ1-2, is KAGVTQTPRYLIKTRGQQVTLSCSPISGHRSVSWYQQTPGQGLQFLFEYFSETQRNKGNFPGRFSGRQFSNSRSEMNVSTLELGDSALYLCASSPGQGGYGYTFGSGTRLTVV.

This clone was picked up one time. This chain uses TRBV6-5 with TRBJ1-5; maybe TRBD1 (5 bases). The CDR3 covers 14 residues. Germline CDR1 reads MNHEY; CDR2 reads SVGAGI. V was trimmed by 6 bases and J by 6 bases, leaving 15 bases between them. The CDR3: CASSPDSLGQPQHF. CDR3 DNA sequence: TGTGCCAGCAGCCCTGACAGCTTGGGTCAGCCCCAGCATTTT.